The 18 T cell receptor beta chains below all came from one sample that was sequenced in a study of T-cell reconstitution after alpha-beta-depleted transplantation in children. It was with unique molecular identifiers that the TCRbeta library was prepared. In TCRdb, the PCR reads were re-called with MiXCR into one record per CDR3 protein. The sample comprises about 250,000 distinct CDR3 sequences, under 30% of which are singletons, and under 5.5% rests with the top ten. Sequences were derived from PBMCs, mostly from graft donor cells, sampled 360 days after TCRalphabeta/CD19-depleted stem cell transplant. The receptors originated from a female patient under 10 years old who had a stem cell transplant for congenital amegakaryocytic thrombocytopenia, so the T cells may come from the graft donor.

This sequence joins TRBV19 and TRBJ2-3, with D maybe TRBD1 (5 bases). V gave up 5 bases and J gave up 11 bases, with 14 bases separating them. Germline V gene sequence: CDR1 LNHDA, CDR2 SQIVND (reference sequence). The length of the CDR3 is 12 residues. In DNA form, the CDR3 reads TGTGCCAGTAGTCACCGACGACAGCAGCAGTATTTT. Translated, it gives CASSHRRQQQYF.

This clonotype appeared a few times. The chain couples TRBV20-1 to TRBJ2-7, with D tentatively TRBD1 or TRBD2 (5 bases each). Per the germline V gene, CDR1 is DFQATT and CDR2 is SNEGSKA (reference sequence). CDR3 length equals 15 residues. V lost 0 bases and J lost 3, with 15 bases in between. Here the CDR3 reads CSARDLWGRVYEQYF. In nucleotides, the CDR3 is TGCAGTGCTAGAGATCTGTGGGGGAGAGTCTACGAGCAGTACTTC.

This clonotype was observed a few times. The chain carries TRBV20-1 and TRBJ1-3; the D is unclear. The V end was cut by 3 bases, the J end by 0 bases, with 12 bases between. The CDR3 consists of 15 residues. From germline, CDR1 is DFQATT and CDR2 SNEGSKA (reference sequence). The DNA for the CDR3 is TGCAGTGCTAGGCCAGAGGGCAGCTCTGGAAACACCATATATTTT. Amino acid sequence: CSARPEGSSGNTIYF.

This clonotype was seen a few times. The V gene is TRBV28, the J gene TRBJ2-7; the D gene could be TRBD1 or TRBD2 (5 bases each). Trimming pared 7 bases from V and 0 bases from J, leaving 16 bases between. This CDR3 is built from 15 residues. From germline, CDR1 is MDHEN and CDR2 SYDVKM. For the CDR3, the DNA is TGTGCCAGCACCCCCGGGGCAGGACGCTCCTACGAGCAGTACTTC. Translation: CASTPGAGRSYEQYF.

The CDR3 loop reads CSARDALAGGPGEQYF. The CDR3 DNA is TGCAGTGCTAGAGATGCACTAGCGGGGGGGCCAGGCGAGCAGTACTTC. This sequence joins TRBV20-1 and TRBJ2-7; 13 bases map to TRBD2. The V gene's germline CDR1 is DFQATT and CDR2 SNEGSKA (reference sequence). The CDR3 spans 16 residues. V shed 0 bases and J 6 bases; nucleotides not matched to a gene: 8.

Only a few counts were recorded for this clonotype. The rearrangement links TRBV5-1 to TRBJ2-7; possibly TRBD2 for D (6 bases). CDR1 is SGHRS, CDR2 YFSETQ, per germline. V was clipped by 4 bases and J by 6 bases, with 11 bases between them. The CDR3 runs to 12 residues. The CDR3 bases are TGCGCCAGCAGCCTGGGGGGTACCGAGCAGTACTTC. Translated, it gives CASSLGGTEQYF. Full variable domain (outside the CDR3, taken from reference TRBV5-1 and TRBJ2-7): KAGVTQTPRYLIKTRGQQVTLSCSPISGHRSVSWYQQTPGQGLQFLFEYFSETQRNKGNFPGRFSGRQFSNSRSEMNVSTLELGDSALYLCASSLGGTEQYFGPGTRLTVT.

This chain links TRBV5-1 with TRBJ2-1; possibly TRBD1 or TRBD2 for D (5 bases each). Trimming cost V 5 bases and J 4 bases, with 22 bases left between them. This CDR3 is built from 17 residues. Per germline, CDR1 SGHRS and CDR2 YFSETQ. The CDR3 is CASSWTTGVGLYNEQFF. For the CDR3, the DNA is TGCGCCAGCAGTTGGACAACCGGGGTTGGTTTATACAATGAGCAGTTCTTC. Complete variable domain (other parts from reference TRBV5-1 and TRBJ2-1): KAGVTQTPRYLIKTRGQQVTLSCSPISGHRSVSWYQQTPGQGLQFLFEYFSETQRNKGNFPGRFSGRQFSNSRSEMNVSTLELGDSALYLCASSWTTGVGLYNEQFFGPGTRLTVL.

The CDR3, as DNA: TGTGCCAGCAGCTTAGGCTGGACAGGCAGGCCTAGCTACAATGAGCAGTTCTTC. Residues: CASSLGWTGRPSYNEQFF. The chain has TRBV7-2 and TRBJ2-1; 7 bases agree with TRBD1. The CDR3 is 18 amino acids. Looked up from germline, CDR1 is SGHTA and CDR2 is FQGNSA. Germline trimming cut 1 base from V and 3 bases from J; bases unmatched to any gene: 12.

The V gene is TRBV7-9, the J gene TRBJ1-4, with 10 bases fitting TRBD1. The CDR3 totals 15 residues. Germline assignment: CDR1 SEHNR and CDR2 FQNEAQ (reference sequence). V dropped 5 bases and J dropped 10; count of bases not matched to a gene: 10. CDR3 in DNA: TGTGCCAGCAGCCCATTAGGGACAGGGGAGCCAAAACTGTTTTTT. Translation: CASSPLGTGEPKLFF.

The J gene is TRBJ2-7, the V gene TRBV6-5; D is undetermined. The CDR3 extends over 13 amino acids. CDR1 is MNHEY, CDR2 SVGAGI, per germline. The ends were cut back, 4 bases at V and 6 bases at J, with 13 bases in the middle. The CDR3 reads CASSFDFGIEQYF. The CDR3 DNA follows: TGTGCCAGCAGTTTCGACTTTGGGATCGAGCAGTACTTC.

J is TRBJ2-2 and V is TRBV19; TRBD1 matches at 9 bases. The CDR3 has 15 residues. CDR1 and CDR2 from the germline V gene are LNHDA and SQIVND (reference sequence). V trimming: 10 bases; J trimming: 5 bases; junction bases outside the gene matches: 11. CDR3 amino acids: CATLAGTGNTGELFF. The CDR3 nucleotides are TGTGCCACCCTCGCCGGGACAGGGAATACCGGGGAGCTGTTTTTT.

This clonotype turned up a few times. The V and J genes are TRBV10-3 and TRBJ2-1, with 8 bases fitting TRBD2. CDR1 and CDR2 from the germline V gene are ENHRY and SYGVKD. After removal of 6 bases from V and 7 bases from J, the junction contained 5 bases not matched to a gene. This CDR3 is 13 amino acids long. DNA for the CDR3: TGTGCCATCAGCGGGAGGGCCGGGAATGAGCAGTTCTTC. Protein product: CAISGRAGNEQFF.

The chain employs TRBV4-1 and TRBJ2-6, with D uncertain. The CDR3 is 16 amino acids. The ends were cut back, 2 bases at V and 3 bases at J, with 11 bases in the middle. Germline V gene sequence: CDR1 MGHRA, CDR2 YSYEKL. In DNA form, the CDR3 reads TGCGCCAGCAGCCAATTCCCGAACCTTGGGGCCAACGTCCTGACTTTC. Amino acids: CASSQFPNLGANVLTF.

This clonotype appeared many times. The rearrangement links TRBV10-3 to TRBJ2-3; D not certain. CDR1 is ENHRY and CDR2 is SYGVKD in the germline V gene. V lost 6 bases, J lost 4 bases, and 8 bases lay in between. The CDR3 is 12 residues long. CDR3 protein: CAIRQPSDTQYF. The DNA for the CDR3 is TGTGCCATCAGGCAACCTTCAGATACGCAGTATTTT.

This chain uses TRBV7-8 with TRBJ1-1; the match to TRBD1 covers 9 bases. The CDR3 is 13 amino acids. Germline values: CDR1 SGHVS, CDR2 FQNEAQ. The V segment lost 3 bases and the J segment 8 bases; nucleotides outside the gene matches: 4. The CDR3 spells CASSFGQGTEAFF. In DNA form, the CDR3 reads TGTGCCAGCAGCTTCGGACAGGGGACCGAAGCTTTCTTT.

This chain uses TRBV28 with TRBJ2-7; TRBD1 aligns across 9 bases. CDR1 is MDHEN and CDR2 is SYDVKM in the germline V gene. V shed 5 bases, J shed 4 bases, and the junction held 9 bases outside the gene matches. CDR3 length equals 15 residues. The CDR3 loop reads CASSAWTGAKYEQYF. CDR3 nucleotides: TGTGCCAGCAGTGCATGGACAGGGGCGAAGTACGAGCAGTACTTC. The complete variable domain, with remaining parts taken from reference TRBV28 and TRBJ2-7, reads DVKVTQSSRYLVKRTGEKVFLECVQDMDHENMFWYRQDPGLGLRLIYFSYDVKMKEKGDIPEGYSVSREKKERFSLILESASTNQTSMYLCASSAWTGAKYEQYFGPGTRLTVT.

This clonotype was observed a few times. V usage is TRBV5-6 and J usage is TRBJ2-7; the match to TRBD1 covers 8 bases. Germline CDR1 and CDR2: SGHDT and YYEEEE. The CDR3 spans 14 residues. J was trimmed by 3 bases and V by 3 bases; bases with no gene match: 5. The CDR3 DNA is TGTGCCAGCAGCTGGGGACAGGTGGACTACGAGCAGTACTTC. It translates to CASSWGQVDYEQYF.

The V call is TRBV29-1, the J call TRBJ2-7, with TRBD1 matching 7 bases. The CDR3 runs to 11 residues. Looked up from germline, CDR1 is SQVTM and CDR2 is ANQGSEA. After removal of 4 bases from V and 5 bases from J, the junction contained 2 bases not matched to a gene. DNA of the CDR3: TGCAGCGTTGTGGGGACAGACGAGCAGTACTTC. Translation gives CSVVGTDEQYF.